These 16 T cell receptor beta chains share one sample of origin, sequenced in a study of control samples from healthy donors and cancer patients. TCRdb's copy holds only in-frame clones and misses some; the assay was immunoSEQ multiplex PCR. This table has about 130,000 clones, more than 80% appearing once. Sequencing used blood. Receptors originate from a middle-aged man in good health.

This clone was detected once. J is TRBJ1-2 and V is TRBV6-6; D is unresolved. V lost 8 bases and J 6 bases, leaving 22 bases between the germline ends. The CDR3 is 15 amino acids. Looked up from germline, CDR1 is MNHNY and CDR2 is SVGAGI (reference sequence). CDR3 sequence reads: CASVSKSMAGDGYTF. The CDR3 DNA reads TGTGCCAGCGTGTCCAAGTCCATGGCTGGCGATGGCTACACCTTC.

This chain links TRBV4-1 with TRBJ2-3; TRBD2 aligns across 9 bases. CDR1 MGHRA and CDR2 YSYEKL come from the germline V gene. The CDR3 loop spans 18 amino acids. Trimming cost V 1 base and J 7 bases; bases outside gene matches: 15. This CDR3 reads CASSQVWVGGGAEYTQYF. The CDR3, as DNA: TGCGCCAGCAGCCAAGTCTGGGTAGGCGGGGGGGCCGAATATACGCAGTATTTT.

This clone has only one observation. The V and J genes are TRBV7-9 and TRBJ1-4; TRBD1 aligns across 7 bases. This CDR3 comprises 14 residues. Germline V gives CDR1 SEHNR, CDR2 FQNEAQ (reference sequence). Trimming at V came to 4 bases and at J to 7 bases, leaving 6 bases not matched to a gene. CDR3 sequence (DNA): TGTGCCAGCAGCTACGGACAGGAGGTTGAAAAACTGTTTTTT. It codes for CASSYGQEVEKLFF.

The chain uses TRBV9 and TRBJ2-3; 10 nucleotides line up with TRBD1. Germline V gene lookup returns CDR1 SGDLS and CDR2 YYNGEE. The CDR3 is 15 residues long. V gave up 3 bases and J gave up 4 bases; unmatched junction bases: 5. CDR3 nucleotides: TGTGCCAGCAGCGCGCAGACAGGGGGCTCAGATACGCAGTATTTT. It is translated as CASSAQTGGSDTQYF.

This rearrangement joins TRBV11-3 to TRBJ2-5; TRBD2 might be the D (5 bases). This CDR3 comprises 13 residues. The V gene's germline CDR1 is SGHNT and CDR2 YENEEA. Trimming pared 5 bases from V and 3 bases from J, leaving 10 bases between. The DNA for the CDR3 is TGTGCCAGCAGCAACCAAGCGGAAGAGACCCAGTACTTC. Residues: CASSNQAEETQYF.

The J gene is TRBJ2-7, the V gene TRBV3-1 (or the pseudogene TRBV3-2); TRBD1 matches at 7 bases. The CDR3 contains 16 residues. Germline loops: CDR1 LGHDT, CDR2 YNNKEL (reference sequence). V dropped 4 bases and J dropped 1; count of bases not matched to a gene: 10. The CDR3 loop is CASSRRGQTGSYEQYF. In DNA, the CDR3 is TGTGCCAGCAGCCGTCGGGGACAGACCGGGTCCTACGAGCAGTACTTC.

The rearrangement links TRBV11-2 to TRBJ1-3, with D possibly being TRBD1 (6 bases). Germline V gives CDR1 SGHAT, CDR2 FQNNGV. Trimming shortened V by 5 bases and J by 5 bases, and 10 bases separated the two germline ends. This CDR3 region has 13 residues. CDR3 nucleotide sequence: TGTGCCAGCAGCACAGGGTGGCGAAACACCATATATTTT. This sequence encodes CASSTGWRNTIYF.

V is TRBV7-2 and J is TRBJ2-1, with D possibly being TRBD2 (6 bases). With 3 bases removed from V and 0 bases from J, the gap between germline ends came to 9 bases. The CDR3 is 15 amino acids. Germline CDR1 and CDR2: SGHTA and FQGNSA. The CDR3 sequence is CASSLSGFSYNEQFF. The CDR3 DNA follows: TGTGCCAGCAGCTTGAGCGGGTTCTCCTACAATGAGCAGTTCTTC.

V and J are TRBV5-4 and TRBJ1-1; D call uncertain. Trimming removed 4 bases at V and 0 bases at J, with 19 bases between. The length of the CDR3 is 17 residues. Germline V gives CDR1 SGHNT, CDR2 YYREEE (reference sequence). CDR3 in amino acids: CASSKGSSWTLNTEAFF. CDR3 nucleotide sequence: TGTGCCAGCAGCAAGGGCTCTTCATGGACTTTGAACACTGAAGCTTTCTTT.

V usage is TRBV9 and J usage is TRBJ1-2; possibly TRBD1 for D (5 bases). The CDR3 has 15 residues. V shed 3 bases and J shed 1 base, with 13 bases lying between them. Per the germline V gene, CDR1 is SGDLS and CDR2 is YYNGEE. The CDR3 loop reads CASSGQGRNNYGYTF. The DNA of the CDR3 is TGTGCCAGCAGCGGCCAGGGTAGGAATAACTATGGCTACACCTTC.

The chain carries TRBV4-1 and TRBJ1-2; 7 nucleotides match TRBD1. Germline CDR1 MGHRA, CDR2 YSYEKL. This CDR3 is built from 15 residues. The V segment lost 2 bases and the J segment 4 bases; nucleotides outside the gene matches: 7. The CDR3 sequence is CASSQRQGDFYGYTF. In nucleotides, the CDR3 is TGCGCCAGCAGCCAACGACAGGGTGACTTCTATGGCTACACCTTC.

V gene TRBV11-2 combines with J gene TRBJ2-3; D gene uncertain. V lost 3 bases and J 2 bases, leaving 3 bases between the germline ends. Per the germline V gene, CDR1 is SGHAT and CDR2 is FQNNGV. The CDR3 contains 12 residues. CDR3 in amino acids: CASSFFTDTQYF. The DNA for the CDR3 is TGTGCCAGCAGCTTTTTCACAGATACGCAGTATTTT.

The V and J genes are TRBV5-1 and TRBJ2-4; D might be TRBD1 (5 bases). The V gene's germline CDR1 is SGHRS and CDR2 YFSETQ. There are 11 residues in the CDR3. Trimming took off 5 bases at V and 8 bases at J, with 8 bases between the two ends. CDR3 residues: CASRDNDIQYF. The CDR3 DNA reads as TGCGCCAGCAGGGACAATGACATTCAGTACTTC.

The CDR3 bases are TGTGCCAGCAGCTTGGCCCTTCGGACAGGTCTGGGGATTCAGTACTTC. Its translation: CASSLALRTGLGIQYF. J is TRBJ2-4 and V is TRBV5-5; 7 nucleotides line up with TRBD1. Germline loops: CDR1 SGHKS, CDR2 YYEKEE (reference sequence). The J segment lost 10 bases and the V segment lost 0 bases, leaving 13 bases of the junction unmatched. The CDR3 spans 16 residues. The full variable domain, with the rest looked up from reference TRBV5-5 and TRBJ2-4, is DAGVTQSPTHLIKTRGQQVTLRCSPISGHKSVSWYQQVLGQGPQFIFQYYEKEERGRGNFPDRFSARQFPNYSSELNVNALLLGDSALYLCASSLALRTGLGIQYFGAGTRLSVL.

For the CDR3, the DNA is TGTGCCAGCGGGCAGTCTGGGACTACTAAAAACATTCAGTACTTC. This encodes CASGQSGTTKNIQYF. The chain is built from TRBV2 and TRBJ2-4; 7 bases match TRBD2. V lost 8 bases to trimming and J lost 4 bases; unmatched junction nucleotides: 11. The CDR3 contains 15 residues. Germline CDR1 reads SNHLY; CDR2 reads FYNNEI.

This clone showed up just a few times. The junction departs from the called germline gene at one end, perhaps through a read error. The rearrangement uses TRBV6-1 and TRBJ1-2; D not resolved. CDR1 is MNHNS and CDR2 is SASEGT in the germline V gene. The CDR3 runs 13 residues. CDR3 protein: CASSQAVQAGYTF. The DNA of the CDR3 is TGTGCCAGCAGTCAAGCAGTCCAGGCGGGCTACACCTTC.